The clone carrying this T cell receptor (beta chain) has just a few counts. Its antigen remains unidentified. Healthy Caucasians from Russia aged about 6 to 90 served as donors. The CDR3 covers 14 residues. Germline loops: CDR1 ENHRY, CDR2 SYGVKD. V was shortened by 9 bases and J by 1 base, with 15 bases between the two germline ends. This specimen belongs to a study of blood T cells in healthy people across ages. Points from the study as a whole: Among long-lived donors, naive CD4+ cells were more numerous and diversity higher than in aged donors.

Using a J-beta primer mix together with a sample-barcoded 5' primer, a second PCR was run for roughly 6 to 12 cycles. TCRdb analysed the 5' RACE reads with MiXCR anew, one entry per CDR3 protein. This table holds over a million distinct CDR3 sequences, over 35% found once. The material sequenced was blood. This receptor was obtained from a woman aged 55-69 years in good health. The chain combines TRBV10-3 with TRBJ1-1, with TRBD1 as a possible D gene (6 bases). The CDR3 DNA reads TGTGCCATAACGACCGGACAGACGAACACTGAAGCTTTCTTT. Translated, it gives CAITTGQTNTEAFF.